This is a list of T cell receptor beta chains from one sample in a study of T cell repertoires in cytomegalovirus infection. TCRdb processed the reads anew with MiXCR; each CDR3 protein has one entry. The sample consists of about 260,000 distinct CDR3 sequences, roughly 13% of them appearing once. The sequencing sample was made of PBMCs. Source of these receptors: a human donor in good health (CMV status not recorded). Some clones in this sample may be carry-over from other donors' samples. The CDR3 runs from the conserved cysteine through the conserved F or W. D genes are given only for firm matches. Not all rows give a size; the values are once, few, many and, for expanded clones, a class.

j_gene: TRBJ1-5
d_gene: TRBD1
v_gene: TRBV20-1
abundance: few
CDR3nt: TGCAGTGTTCAGACAGGGTCAAATCAGCCCCAGCATTTT
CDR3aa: CSVQTGSNQPQHF

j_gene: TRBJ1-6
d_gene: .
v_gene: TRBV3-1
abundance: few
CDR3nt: TGTGCCAGCAGTTCCGACACAGCTTGGACACCCCTCCACTTT
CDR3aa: CASSSDTAWTPLHF

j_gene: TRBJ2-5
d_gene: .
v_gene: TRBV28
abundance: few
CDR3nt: TGTGCCAGCTATGGGGGGGCGGGCAAAGAGACCCAGTACTTC
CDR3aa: CASYGGAGKETQYF

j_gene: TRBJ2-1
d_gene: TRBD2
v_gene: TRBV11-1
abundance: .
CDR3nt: TGTGCCAGCAGCTTAGGCCCAGCGGGGAATGAGCAGTTCTTC
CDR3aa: CASSLGPAGNEQFF

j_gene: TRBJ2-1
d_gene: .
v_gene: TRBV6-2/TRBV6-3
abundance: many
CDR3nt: TGTGCCAGCCAACCCAGCTCCTACAATGAGCAGTTCTTC
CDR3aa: CASQPSSYNEQFF

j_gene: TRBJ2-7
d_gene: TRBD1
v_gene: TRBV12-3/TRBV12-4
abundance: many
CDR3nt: TGTGCCAGCAGTCAAAGGACAGGGGGGAACTACGAGCAGTACTTC
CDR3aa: CASSQRTGGNYEQYF

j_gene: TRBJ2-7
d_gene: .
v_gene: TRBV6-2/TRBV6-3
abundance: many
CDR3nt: TGTGCCAGCAGTTTTCAGGGTTACGAGCAGTACTTC
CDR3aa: CASSFQGYEQYF

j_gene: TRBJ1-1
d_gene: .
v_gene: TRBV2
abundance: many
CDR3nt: TGTGCCAGCAGAGGATTGAACACTGAAGCTTTCTTT
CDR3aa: CASRGLNTEAFF

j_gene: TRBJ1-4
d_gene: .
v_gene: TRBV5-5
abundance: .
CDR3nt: TGTGCCAGCAGCTCTCCTGCCCCCGGGAATGAAAAACTGTTTTTT
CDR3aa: CASSSPAPGNEKLFF

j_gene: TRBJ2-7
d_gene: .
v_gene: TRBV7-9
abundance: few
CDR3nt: TGTGCCAGCAGCTCGGACAGATCCTCCTACGAGCAGTACTTC
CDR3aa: CASSSDRSSYEQYF

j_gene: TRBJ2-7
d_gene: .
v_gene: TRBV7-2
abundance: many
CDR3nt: TGTGCCAGCAGCCCTGCTCCAGGGACCTACGAGCAGTACTTC
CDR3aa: CASSPAPGTYEQYF

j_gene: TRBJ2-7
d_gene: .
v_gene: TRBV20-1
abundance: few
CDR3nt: TGCAGTGCTAGAGAGACGGGAGTCTACGAGCAGTACTTC
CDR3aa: CSARETGVYEQYF

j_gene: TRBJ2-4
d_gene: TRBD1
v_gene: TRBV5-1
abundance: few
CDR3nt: TGCGCCAGCAGCATAGGTAGACAGGGGGCCGGAAACATTCAGTACTTC
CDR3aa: CASSIGRQGAGNIQYF

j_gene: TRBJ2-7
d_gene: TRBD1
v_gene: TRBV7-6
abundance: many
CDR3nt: TGTGCCAGCGGGACAGGGGGCGTCGAGCAGTACTTC
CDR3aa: CASGTGGVEQYF

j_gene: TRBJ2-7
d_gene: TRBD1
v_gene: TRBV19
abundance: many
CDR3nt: TGTGCCACCAGACAGGGGAACTCCTACGAGCAGTACTTC
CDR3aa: CATRQGNSYEQYF

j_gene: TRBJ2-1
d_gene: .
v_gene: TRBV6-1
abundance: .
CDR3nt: TGTGCCAGCAGTACCCTATTGCGGGGCGGTGAGCAGTTCTTC
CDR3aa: CASSTLLRGGEQFF

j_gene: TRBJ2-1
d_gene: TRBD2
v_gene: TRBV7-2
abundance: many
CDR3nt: TGTGCCAGCAGCTTGAAAACTAGCGGGAGTCATGAGCAGTTCTTC
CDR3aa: CASSLKTSGSHEQFF

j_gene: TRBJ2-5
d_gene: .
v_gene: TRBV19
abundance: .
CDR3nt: TGTGCCAGTTCGCATACCGACAGGCGATTCCAAGAGACCCAGTACTTC
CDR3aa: CASSHTDRRFQETQYF

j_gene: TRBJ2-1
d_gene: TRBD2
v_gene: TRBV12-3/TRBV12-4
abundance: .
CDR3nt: TGTGCCAGTCGGGCGGGAGGGGATGAGCAGTTCTTC
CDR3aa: CASRAGGDEQFF

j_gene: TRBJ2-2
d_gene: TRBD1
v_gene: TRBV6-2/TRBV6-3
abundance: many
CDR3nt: TGTGCCAGCAGGACAACCCGACAGGGCCACACCGGGGAGCTGTTTTTT
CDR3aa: CASRTTRQGHTGELFF

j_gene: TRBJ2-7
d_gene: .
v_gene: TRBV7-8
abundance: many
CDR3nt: TGTGCCAGCAGGCAAATCACAGGCTTGAACGAGCAGTACTTC
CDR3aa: CASRQITGLNEQYF

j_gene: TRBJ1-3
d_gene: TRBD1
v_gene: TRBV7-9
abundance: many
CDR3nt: TGTGCCAGCAGCTCGACAGGGATAATCAACACCATATATTTT
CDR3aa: CASSSTGIINTIYF

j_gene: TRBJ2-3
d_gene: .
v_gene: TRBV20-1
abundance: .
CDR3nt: TGCAGTGCTGGAAACCCTAGCACAGATACGCAGTATTTT
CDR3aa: CSAGNPSTDTQYF

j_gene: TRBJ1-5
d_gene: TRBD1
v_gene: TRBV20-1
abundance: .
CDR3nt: TGCAGTGCTCGGACAGGGGCTGATCAGCCCCAGCATTTT
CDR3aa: CSARTGADQPQHF

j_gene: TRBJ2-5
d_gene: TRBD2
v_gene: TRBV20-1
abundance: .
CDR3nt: TGCAGTGCTGAGGAGGCTAGCGGGGGGCAGGAGACCCAGTACTTC
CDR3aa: CSAEEASGGQETQYF

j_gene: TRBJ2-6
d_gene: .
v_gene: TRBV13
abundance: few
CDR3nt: TGCGCCAGCAGCTTGGAAAGAAGCTCTGGGGCCAACGTCCTGACTTTC
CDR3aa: CASSLERSSGANVLTF

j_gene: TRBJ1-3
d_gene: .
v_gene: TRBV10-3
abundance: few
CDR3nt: TGTGCCATCAGGACAGAAACTGGAAACACCATATATTTT
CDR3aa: CAIRTETGNTIYF

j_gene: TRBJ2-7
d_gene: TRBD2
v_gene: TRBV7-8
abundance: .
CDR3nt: TGTGCCAGCAGCTTAGTGGGGGAGGGCGAGCAGTACTTC
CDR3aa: CASSLVGEGEQYF

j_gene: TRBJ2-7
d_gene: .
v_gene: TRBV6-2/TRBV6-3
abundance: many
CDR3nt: TGTGCCAGCAGTTACTCGAGTTCAGGGAGCTACGAGCAGTACTTC
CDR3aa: CASSYSSSGSYEQYF

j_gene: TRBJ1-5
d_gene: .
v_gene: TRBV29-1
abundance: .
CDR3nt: TGCAGCGTCCGGGCCTCGCAGGGGCAGCCCCAGCATTTT
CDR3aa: CSVRASQGQPQHF

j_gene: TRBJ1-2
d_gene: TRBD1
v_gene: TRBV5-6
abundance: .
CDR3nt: TGTGCCAGCAGCTTGGACAGGGGAGGATATGGCTACACCTTC
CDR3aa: CASSLDRGGYGYTF

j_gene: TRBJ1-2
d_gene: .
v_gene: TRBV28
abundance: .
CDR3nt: TGTGCCAGCAGTTTTCAAAAGGTTCCTCTCAACTATGGCTACACCTTC
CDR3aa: CASSFQKVPLNYGYTF

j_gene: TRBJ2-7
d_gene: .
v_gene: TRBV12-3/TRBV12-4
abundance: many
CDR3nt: TGTGCCAGCAAGACACGGGACACCTCCTACGAGCAGTACTTC
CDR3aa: CASKTRDTSYEQYF

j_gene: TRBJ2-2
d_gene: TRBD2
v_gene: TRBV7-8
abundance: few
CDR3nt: TGTGCCAGCAGCTTAAGACTAGCGGGAGGGATCGACACCGGGGAGCTGTTTTTT
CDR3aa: CASSLRLAGGIDTGELFF

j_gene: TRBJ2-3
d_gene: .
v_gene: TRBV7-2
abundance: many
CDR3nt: TGTGCCAGCAGCTTCGGACAAATATCCCCCCCTACGCAGTATTTT
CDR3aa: CASSFGQISPPTQYF

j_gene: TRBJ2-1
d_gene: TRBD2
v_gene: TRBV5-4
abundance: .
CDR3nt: TGTGCCAGCAGCTTCCCCCTGGGACTAGCGGGAAAGGGTGAGCAGTTCTTC
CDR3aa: CASSFPLGLAGKGEQFF

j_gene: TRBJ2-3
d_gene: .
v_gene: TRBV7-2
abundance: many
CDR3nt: TGTGCCAGCAGCTTAAAAAGGACGGCGCAGTATTTT
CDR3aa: CASSLKRTAQYF

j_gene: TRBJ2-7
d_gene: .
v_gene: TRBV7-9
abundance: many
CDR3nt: TGTGCCAGCAGCCACGCGGATGTTGGGCAGCTATTGCACGAGCAGTACTTC
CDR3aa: CASSHADVGQLLHEQYF

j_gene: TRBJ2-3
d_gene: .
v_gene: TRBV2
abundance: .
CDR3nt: TGTGCCAGCAGTGAAACTACGCAGTATTTT
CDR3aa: CASSETTQYF

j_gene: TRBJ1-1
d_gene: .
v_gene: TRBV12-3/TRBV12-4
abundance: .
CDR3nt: TGTGTCAGCGGTAACACTGAAGCTTTCTTT
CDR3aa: CVSGNTEAFF

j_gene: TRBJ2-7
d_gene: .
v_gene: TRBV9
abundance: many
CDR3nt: TGTGCCAGCAGCGTAGGCCCAGCAGGGGAAAGTTACTACGAGCAGTACTTC
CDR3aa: CASSVGPAGESYYEQYF

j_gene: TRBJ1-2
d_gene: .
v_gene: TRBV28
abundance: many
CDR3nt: TGTGCCAGCAGTTCCAACCAGTATTGGGAGGGCTACACCTTC
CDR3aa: CASSSNQYWEGYTF

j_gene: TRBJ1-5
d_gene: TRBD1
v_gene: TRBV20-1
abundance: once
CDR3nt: TGCAGTGCTAGATACCAGGGGGCAAATCAGCCCCAGCATTTT
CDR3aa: CSARYQGANQPQHF

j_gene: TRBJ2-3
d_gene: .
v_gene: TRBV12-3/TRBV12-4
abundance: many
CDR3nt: TGTGCCAGCAGCCCGGGGGGAAGGGGGGACGCAGATACGCAGTATTTT
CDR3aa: CASSPGGRGDADTQYF

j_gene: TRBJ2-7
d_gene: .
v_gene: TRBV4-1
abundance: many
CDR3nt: TGCGCCAGCAGCCAACTGTCCGGGCCAAAGTACGAGCAGTACTTC
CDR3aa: CASSQLSGPKYEQYF

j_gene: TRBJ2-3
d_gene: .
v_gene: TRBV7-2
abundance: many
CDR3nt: TGTGCCAGCAGCTTAGCCGGGGGGCTAAGCACAGATACGCAGTATTTT
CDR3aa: CASSLAGGLSTDTQYF

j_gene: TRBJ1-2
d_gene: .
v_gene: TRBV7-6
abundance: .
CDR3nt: TGTGCCAGCAGCTCAAGGGGGGTGAACTATGGCTACACCTTC
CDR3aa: CASSSRGVNYGYTF

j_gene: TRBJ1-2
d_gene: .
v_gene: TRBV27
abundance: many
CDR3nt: TGTGCCAGCAGTTTATCCGTCGCAGGGAGCTATGGCTACACCTTC
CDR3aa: CASSLSVAGSYGYTF

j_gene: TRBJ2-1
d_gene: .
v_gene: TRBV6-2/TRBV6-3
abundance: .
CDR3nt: TGTGCCAGCAGTACCCCTTGGCATGAGCAGTTCTTC
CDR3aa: CASSTPWHEQFF

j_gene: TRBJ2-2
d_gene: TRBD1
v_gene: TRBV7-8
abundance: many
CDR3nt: TGTGCCAGCAGCCACGGGACAGGGGGCCGAAACACCGGGGAGCTGTTTTTT
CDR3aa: CASSHGTGGRNTGELFF

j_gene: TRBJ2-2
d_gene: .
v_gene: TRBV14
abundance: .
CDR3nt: TGTGCCAGCAGCCGGGCCAGGTCGACCGGGGAGCTGTTTTTT
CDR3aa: CASSRARSTGELFF

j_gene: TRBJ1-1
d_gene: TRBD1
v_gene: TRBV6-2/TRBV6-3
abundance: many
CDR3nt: TGTGCCAGCAGTTCGACAGGGCGATTGATGGTAGCTTTCTTT
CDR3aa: CASSSTGRLMVAFF

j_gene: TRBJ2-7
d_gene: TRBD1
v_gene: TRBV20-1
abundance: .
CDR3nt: TGCAGTGCTAGAGATCTGGGACAGGGGAATTACGAGCAGTACTTC
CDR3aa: CSARDLGQGNYEQYF

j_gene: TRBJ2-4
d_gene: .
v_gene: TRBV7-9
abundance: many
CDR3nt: TGTGCCAGCAGCTCGCCTCTGGGACAACCAAACATTCAGTACTTC
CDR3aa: CASSSPLGQPNIQYF

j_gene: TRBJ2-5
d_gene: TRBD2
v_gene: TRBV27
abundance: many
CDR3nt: TGTGCCAGCAGTCCCGGACTAGGCCAAGAGACCCAGTACTTC
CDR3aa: CASSPGLGQETQYF